The 20 T cell receptor beta chains below come from one sample, sequenced in a study of cytomegalovirus exposure and HLA in healthy donors. The PCR had 60 Vbeta and 13 Jbeta primers. Libraries were prepared by immunoSEQ multiplex PCR; TCRdb keeps only in-frame clonotypes and omits some of them. The sample holds around 130,000 clones, approximately 85% seen once. The material sequenced was PBMCs. All receptors come from a woman in her twenties or thirties in good health and CMV-seropositive.

The chain recombines TRBV29-1 with TRBJ2-7; 9 bases line up with TRBD1. CDR1 and CDR2 (germline): SQVTM, ANQGSEA. The CDR3 runs to 14 residues. V shed 2 bases and J 6 bases; nucleotides not matched to a gene: 8. The CDR3 coding sequence is TGCAGCGTTGAACGGACAGGGGATGGGGGCGAGCAGTACTTC. Encoded protein: CSVERTGDGGEQYF.

The chain recombines TRBV28 with TRBJ1-1; D uncertain. The CDR3 has 13 amino acids. The V end lost 6 bases, the J end lost 1 base, and 9 bases lay between the germline ends. Germline assignment: CDR1 MDHEN and CDR2 SYDVKM. The CDR3 sequence is CASRDSSNTEAFF. The CDR3 nucleotides are TGTGCCAGCAGGGACTCGTCGAACACTGAAGCTTTCTTT.

This chain joins TRBV27 and TRBJ2-7; D is perhaps TRBD1 (6 bases). Trimming pared 0 bases from V and 3 bases from J, leaving 18 bases between. The CDR3 runs to 17 residues. CDR1 is MNHEY, CDR2 SMNVEV, per germline (reference sequence). CDR3 loop: CASSLSRSQGIYYEQYF. CDR3 bases: TGTGCCAGCAGTTTATCCCGGTCCCAGGGGATCTACTACGAGCAGTACTTC.

On this clone: Relative to the germline gene, one junction end is altered; a read error may explain this. The genes are TRBV7-9 and TRBJ1-2; D gene ambiguous. CDR3 length equals 13 residues. Germline V CDR1 and CDR2: SEHNR, FQNEAQ (reference sequence). The CDR3 region has the DNA TGTTCCAGCAGCTTCGGGGCTAACTATGGCTACACCTTC. This encodes CSSSFGANYGYTF. The variable domain in full, completed from reference TRBV7-9 and TRBJ1-2, reads DTGVSQNPRHKITKRGQNVTFRCDPISEHNRLYWYRQTLGQGPEFLTYFQNEAQLEKSRLLSDRFSAERPKGSFSTLEIQRTEQGDSAMYLCSSSFGANYGYTFGSGTRLTVV.

The genes are TRBV5-1 and TRBJ1-6; 7 nucleotides match TRBD1. V was pared by 1 base and J by 7 bases, with 8 bases of the junction left unmatched. Germline V CDR1 and CDR2: SGHRS, YFSETQ. This CDR3 region has 16 residues. CDR3 coding DNA: TGCGCCAGCAGCTTGTCACCTCCGGGACAGAATTCACCCCTCCACTTT. This codes for CASSLSPPGQNSPLHF.

V and J are TRBV13 and TRBJ2-3; 9 positions agree with TRBD1. The CDR3 runs to 14 residues. CDR1 and CDR2 (germline): PRHDT, FYEKMQ (reference sequence). After removal of 3 bases from V and 5 bases from J, the junction contained 3 bases not matched to a gene. The CDR3: CASSFTGGQDTQYF. DNA for the CDR3: TGTGCCAGCAGCTTCACAGGGGGCCAAGATACGCAGTATTTT.

The chain is built from TRBV29-1 and TRBJ1-2; the D is unclear. With 3 bases removed from V and 4 bases from J, the gap between germline ends came to 12 bases. CDR1 is SQVTM, CDR2 ANQGSEA, per germline. The length of the CDR3 is 13 residues. The CDR3 sequence is CSVDRLGPYGYTF. CDR3 bases: TGCAGCGTTGATAGGCTGGGCCCCTATGGCTACACCTTC.

The chain combines TRBV4-1 with TRBJ1-4; 8 bases align to TRBD1. The CDR3 totals 17 residues. V lost 4 bases to trimming and J lost 0 bases; unmatched junction nucleotides: 7. CDR1 is MGHRA and CDR2 is YSYEKL in the germline V gene. CDR3 sequence reads: CASSRQGRITTNEKLFF. The CDR3 DNA follows: TGCGCCAGCAGCCGACAGGGGCGGATAACAACTAATGAAAAACTGTTTTTT.

V is TRBV5-6 and J is TRBJ1-5; tentatively, D is TRBD1 (6 bases). Between the trimmed V and J ends, which lost 3 bases and 3 bases, there was a span of 13 bases. The germline gives CDR1 SGHDT, CDR2 YYEEEE. This CDR3 is 15 amino acids long. The CDR3 DNA reads TGTGCCAGCAGCTGGGGAACAGGGTTCAATCAGCCCCAGCATTTT. Amino acid sequence: CASSWGTGFNQPQHF. The entire variable domain, with the rest obtained from reference TRBV5-6 and TRBJ1-5, is as follows: DAGVTQSPTHLIKTRGQQVTLRCSPKSGHDTVSWYQQALGQGPQFIFQYYEEEERQRGNFPDRFSGHQFPNYSSELNVNALLLGDSALYLCASSWGTGFNQPQHFGDGTRLSIL.

A single count supports this clone. This chain joins TRBV29-1 and TRBJ2-5; 7 bases are shared with TRBD1. Germline V gene data show CDR1 as SQVTM and CDR2 as ANQGSEA. The CDR3 is made up of 13 amino acids. The V segment lost 6 bases and the J segment 2 bases; nucleotides outside the gene matches: 6. For the CDR3, the DNA is TGCAGCGTCGAGAGACAGGGACAAGAGACCCAGTACTTC. Encoded protein: CSVERQGQETQYF.

This chain uses TRBV6-5 with TRBJ2-5, with unresolved D. The J call may not be correct, given that the DNA end is closer to TRBJ2-7. This CDR3 is 13 amino acids long. The germline CDR1 and CDR2 sequences are MNHEY and SVGAGI. This CDR3 is CASRSLASYEQYF. CDR3 nucleotide sequence: TGTGCCAGCAGATCCTTAGCCTCCTACGAGCAGTACTTC.

CDR3 sequence: CASSALGSGWSYEQYF. CDR3 sequence (DNA): TGTGCCAGCAGCGCCCTTGGTAGCGGGTGGTCCTACGAGCAGTACTTC. The chain carries TRBV9 and TRBJ2-7; TRBD2 aligns across 7 bases. The V and J ends lost 3 bases and 1 base, in that order; junction bases with no gene match: 10. The CDR3 sequence is 16 residues long. Germline CDR1 and CDR2: SGDLS and YYNGEE.

This chain connects TRBV5-1 to TRBJ2-7; D is possibly TRBD1 (6 bases). Per germline, CDR1 SGHRS and CDR2 YFSETQ. The CDR3 spans 14 residues. Trimming shortened V by 3 bases and J by 7 bases, and 17 bases separated the two germline ends. The CDR3 is CASSSSPGQGEQYF. CDR3 nucleotides: TGCGCCAGCAGCTCGTCCCCGGGGCAGGGGGAGCAGTACTTC. The entire variable domain, with the rest obtained from reference TRBV5-1 and TRBJ2-7, is as follows: KAGVTQTPRYLIKTRGQQVTLSCSPISGHRSVSWYQQTPGQGLQFLFEYFSETQRNKGNFPGRFSGRQFSNSRSEMNVSTLELGDSALYLCASSSSPGQGEQYFGPGTRLTVT.

The CDR3 region is CASSLVGAGVYNEQFF. In DNA form, the CDR3 reads TGTGCCAGCAGCCTGGTCGGGGCGGGAGTATACAATGAGCAGTTCTTC. The V gene is TRBV2, the J gene TRBJ2-1; 7 bases line up with TRBD2. CDR3 size: 16 residues. V gave up 6 bases and J gave up 4 bases; unmatched junction bases: 12. The V gene's germline CDR1 is SNHLY and CDR2 FYNNEI. The full variable domain, rest sourced from reference TRBV2 and TRBJ2-1, is EPEVTQTPSHQVTQMGQEVILRCVPISNHLYFYWYRQILGQKVEFLVSFYNNEISEKSEIFDDQFSVERPDGSNFTLKIRSTKLEDSAMYFCASSLVGAGVYNEQFFGPGTRLTVL.

This clone was counted only a few times. The chain carries TRBV5-4 and TRBJ2-1, with 10 nucleotides matching TRBD2. In germline, CDR1 is SGHNT, CDR2 YYREEE (reference sequence). J lost 9 bases, V lost 4 bases, and 10 bases had no gene match. The CDR3 runs to 15 residues. CDR3 in amino acids: CASSTTASGGVEQFF. As DNA, the CDR3 is TGTGCCAGCAGCACCACTGCTAGCGGGGGAGTTGAGCAGTTCTTC.

The chain has TRBV18 and TRBJ2-1; the match to TRBD2 covers 13 bases. CDR1 is KGHSH, CDR2 LQKENI, per germline. Unmatched junction bases numbered 2, after V lost 3 bases and J lost 6 bases. CDR3 size: 15 residues. The CDR3 here is CASSPGLAGVNEQFF. CDR3 nucleotides: TGTGCCAGCTCACCTGGACTAGCGGGGGTCAATGAGCAGTTCTTC.

The rearrangement uses TRBV4-1 and TRBJ2-1, with D possibly being TRBD1 (5 bases). Trimming pared 0 bases from V and 10 bases from J, leaving 16 bases between. The germline V gene has CDR1 MGHRA and CDR2 YSYEKL. The CDR3 is 15 amino acids. The CDR3 spells CASSQELQVAGEQFF. CDR3 nucleotide sequence: TGCGCCAGCAGCCAAGAGCTCCAGGTTGCAGGGGAGCAGTTCTTC.

The genes are TRBV10-3 and TRBJ1-5, with 9 bases aligning to TRBD1. In germline, CDR1 is ENHRY, CDR2 SYGVKD. CDR3 length: 15 amino acids. V lost 4 bases and J lost 2; bases outside the gene matches: 3. As DNA, the CDR3 is TGTGCCATCAGTGGGACAGGGGAGGGCAATCAGCCCCAGCATTTT. Protein product: CAISGTGEGNQPQHF.

This chain uses TRBV2 with TRBJ2-3, with D uncertain. CDR1 is SNHLY and CDR2 is FYNNEI in the germline V gene. The CDR3 runs 15 residues. The V gene lost 4 bases and the J gene lost 2 bases, with 13 bases spanning the gap. In DNA form, the CDR3 reads TGTGCCAGCAGTGTACCGAGAACCACCACAGATACGCAGTATTTT. It is translated as CASSVPRTTTDTQYF.

Concerning this clone itself: Sequence at one end of the junction differs from germline and may be a read error. This chain joins TRBV30 and TRBJ2-5, with D perhaps matching TRBD2 (5 bases). Germline CDR1 reads GTSNPN; CDR2 reads SVGIG (reference sequence). The CDR3 runs to 13 residues. The CDR3 DNA sequence: TGTGCCTGGAACCGAGGGCTCCAAGAAACCCAGTACTTC. It codes for CAWNRGLQETQYF. The variable domain in full, with the rest retrieved from reference TRBV30 and TRBJ2-5, is SQTIHQWPATLVQPVGSPLSLECTVEGTSNPNLYWYRQAAGRGLQLLFYSVGIGQISSEVPQNLSASRPQDRQFILSSKKLLLSDSGFYLCAWNRGLQETQYFGPGTRLLVL.